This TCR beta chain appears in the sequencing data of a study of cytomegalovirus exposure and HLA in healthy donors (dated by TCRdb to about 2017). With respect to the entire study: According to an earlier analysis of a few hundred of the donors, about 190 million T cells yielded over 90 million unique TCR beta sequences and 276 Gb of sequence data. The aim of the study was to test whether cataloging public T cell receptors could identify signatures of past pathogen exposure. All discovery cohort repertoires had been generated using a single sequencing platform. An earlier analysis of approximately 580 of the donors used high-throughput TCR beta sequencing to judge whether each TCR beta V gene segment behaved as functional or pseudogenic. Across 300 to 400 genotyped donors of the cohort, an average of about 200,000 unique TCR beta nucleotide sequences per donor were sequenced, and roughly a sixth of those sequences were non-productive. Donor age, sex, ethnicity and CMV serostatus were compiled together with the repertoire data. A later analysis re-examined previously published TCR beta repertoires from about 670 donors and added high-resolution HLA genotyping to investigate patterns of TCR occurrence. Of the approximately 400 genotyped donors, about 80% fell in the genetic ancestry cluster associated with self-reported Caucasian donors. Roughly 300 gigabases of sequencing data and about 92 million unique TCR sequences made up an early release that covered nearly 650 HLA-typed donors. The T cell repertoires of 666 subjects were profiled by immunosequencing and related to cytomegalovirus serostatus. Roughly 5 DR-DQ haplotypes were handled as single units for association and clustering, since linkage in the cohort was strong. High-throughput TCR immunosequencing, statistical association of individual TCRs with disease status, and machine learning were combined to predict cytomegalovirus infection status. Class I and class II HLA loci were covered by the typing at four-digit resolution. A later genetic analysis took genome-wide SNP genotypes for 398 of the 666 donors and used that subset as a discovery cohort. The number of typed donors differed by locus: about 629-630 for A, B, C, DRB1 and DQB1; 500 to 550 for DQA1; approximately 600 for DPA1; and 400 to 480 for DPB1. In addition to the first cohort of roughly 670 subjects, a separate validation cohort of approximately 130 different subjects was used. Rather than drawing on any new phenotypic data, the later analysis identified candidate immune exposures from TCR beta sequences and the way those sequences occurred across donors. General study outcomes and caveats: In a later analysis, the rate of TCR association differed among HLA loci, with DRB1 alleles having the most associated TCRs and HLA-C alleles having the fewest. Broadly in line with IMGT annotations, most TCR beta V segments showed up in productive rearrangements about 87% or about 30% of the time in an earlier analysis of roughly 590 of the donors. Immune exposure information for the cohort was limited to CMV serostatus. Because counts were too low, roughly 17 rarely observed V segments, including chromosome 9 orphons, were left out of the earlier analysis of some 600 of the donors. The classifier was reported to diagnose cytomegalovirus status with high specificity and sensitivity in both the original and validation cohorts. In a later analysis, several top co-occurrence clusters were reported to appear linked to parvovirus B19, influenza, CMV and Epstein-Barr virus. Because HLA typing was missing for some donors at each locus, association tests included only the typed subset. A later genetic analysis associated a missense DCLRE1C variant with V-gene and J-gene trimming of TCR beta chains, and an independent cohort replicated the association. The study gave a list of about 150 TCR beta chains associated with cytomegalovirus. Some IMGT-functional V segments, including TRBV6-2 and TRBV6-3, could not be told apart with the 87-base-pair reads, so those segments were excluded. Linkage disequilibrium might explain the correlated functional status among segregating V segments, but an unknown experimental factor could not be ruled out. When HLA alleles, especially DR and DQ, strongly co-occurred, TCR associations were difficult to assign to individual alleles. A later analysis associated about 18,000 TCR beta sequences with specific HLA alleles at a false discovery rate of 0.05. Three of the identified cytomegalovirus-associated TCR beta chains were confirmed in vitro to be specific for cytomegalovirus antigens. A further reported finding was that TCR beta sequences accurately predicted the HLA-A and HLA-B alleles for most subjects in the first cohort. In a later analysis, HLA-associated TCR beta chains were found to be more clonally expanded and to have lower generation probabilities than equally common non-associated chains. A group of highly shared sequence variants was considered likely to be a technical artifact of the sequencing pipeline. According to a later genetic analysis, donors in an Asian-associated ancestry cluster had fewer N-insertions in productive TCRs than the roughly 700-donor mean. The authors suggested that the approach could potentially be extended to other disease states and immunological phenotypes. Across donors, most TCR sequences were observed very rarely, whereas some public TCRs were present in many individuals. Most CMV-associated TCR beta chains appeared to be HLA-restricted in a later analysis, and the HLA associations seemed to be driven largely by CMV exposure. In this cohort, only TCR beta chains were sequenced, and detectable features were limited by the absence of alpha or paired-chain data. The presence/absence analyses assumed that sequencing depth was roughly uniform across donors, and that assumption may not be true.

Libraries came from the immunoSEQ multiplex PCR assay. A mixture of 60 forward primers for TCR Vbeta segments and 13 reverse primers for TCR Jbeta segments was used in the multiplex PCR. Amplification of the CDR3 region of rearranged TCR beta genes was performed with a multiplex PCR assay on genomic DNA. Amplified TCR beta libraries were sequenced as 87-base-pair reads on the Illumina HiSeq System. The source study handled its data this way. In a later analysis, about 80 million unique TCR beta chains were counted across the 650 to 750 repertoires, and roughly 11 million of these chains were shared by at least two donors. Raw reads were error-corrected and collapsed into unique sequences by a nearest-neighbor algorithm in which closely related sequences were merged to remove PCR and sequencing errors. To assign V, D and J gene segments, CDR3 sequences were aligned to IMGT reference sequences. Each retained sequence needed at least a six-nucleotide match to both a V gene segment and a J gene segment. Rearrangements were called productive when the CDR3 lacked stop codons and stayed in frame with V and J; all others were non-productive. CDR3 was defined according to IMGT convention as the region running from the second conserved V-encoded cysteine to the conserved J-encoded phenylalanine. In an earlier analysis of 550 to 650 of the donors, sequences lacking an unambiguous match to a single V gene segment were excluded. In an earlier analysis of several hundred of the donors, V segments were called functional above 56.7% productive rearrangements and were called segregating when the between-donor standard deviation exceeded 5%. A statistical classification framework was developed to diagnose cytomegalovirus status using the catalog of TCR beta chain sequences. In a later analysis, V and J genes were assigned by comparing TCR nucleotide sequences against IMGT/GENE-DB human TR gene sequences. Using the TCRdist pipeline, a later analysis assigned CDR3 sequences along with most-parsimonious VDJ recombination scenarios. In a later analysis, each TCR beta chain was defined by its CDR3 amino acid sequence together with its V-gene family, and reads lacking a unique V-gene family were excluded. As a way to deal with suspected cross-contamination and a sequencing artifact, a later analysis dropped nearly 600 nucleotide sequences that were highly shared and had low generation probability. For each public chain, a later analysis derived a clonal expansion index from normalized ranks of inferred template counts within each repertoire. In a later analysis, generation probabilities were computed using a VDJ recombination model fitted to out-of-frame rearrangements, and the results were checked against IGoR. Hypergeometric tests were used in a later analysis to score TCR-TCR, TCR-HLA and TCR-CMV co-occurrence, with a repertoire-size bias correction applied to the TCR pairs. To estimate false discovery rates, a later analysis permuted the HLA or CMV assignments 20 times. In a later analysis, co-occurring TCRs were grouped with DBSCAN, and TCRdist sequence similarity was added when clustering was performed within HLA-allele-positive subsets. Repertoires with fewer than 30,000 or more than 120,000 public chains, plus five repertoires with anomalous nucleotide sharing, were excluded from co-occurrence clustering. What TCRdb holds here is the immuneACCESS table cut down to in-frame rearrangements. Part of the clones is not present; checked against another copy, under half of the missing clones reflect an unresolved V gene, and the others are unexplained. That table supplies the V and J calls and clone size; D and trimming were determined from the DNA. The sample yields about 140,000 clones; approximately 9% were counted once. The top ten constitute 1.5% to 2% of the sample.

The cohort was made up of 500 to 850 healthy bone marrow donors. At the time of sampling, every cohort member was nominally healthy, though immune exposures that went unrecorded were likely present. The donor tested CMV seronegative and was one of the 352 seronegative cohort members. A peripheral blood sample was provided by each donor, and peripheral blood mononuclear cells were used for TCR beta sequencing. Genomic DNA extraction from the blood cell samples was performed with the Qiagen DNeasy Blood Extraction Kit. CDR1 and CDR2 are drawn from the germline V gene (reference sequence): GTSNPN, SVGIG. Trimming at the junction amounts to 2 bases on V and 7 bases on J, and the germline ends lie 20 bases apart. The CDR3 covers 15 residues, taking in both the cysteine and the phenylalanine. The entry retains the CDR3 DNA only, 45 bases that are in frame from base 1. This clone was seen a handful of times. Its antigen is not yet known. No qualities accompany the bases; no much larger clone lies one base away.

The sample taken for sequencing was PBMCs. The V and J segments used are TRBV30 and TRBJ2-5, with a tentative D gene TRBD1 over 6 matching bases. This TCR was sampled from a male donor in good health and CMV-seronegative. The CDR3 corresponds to CAWSLVGAVRVTQYF. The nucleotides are TGTGCCTGGAGTTTGGTGGGGGCGGTACGTGTGACCCAGTACTTC.